This is a list of T cell receptor beta chains from one sample in a study of CD8 T cells in Susac syndrome. TCRdb reanalysed the immunoSEQ multiplex PCR reads using MiXCR and keeps one entry per CDR3 protein. The table lists 120,000 to 150,000 distinct CDR3 sequences, 94% of them singletons. The sequenced sample consisted of CD4+ T cells from PBMCs. The receptors shown here come from a human donor in good health. Each CDR3 is given with its conserved first and last residue. A D gene is named only where the DNA matches it firmly. The size field is filled for only some rows; it gives once, few, many or a size class.

v_call,j_call,d_call,clone_size,cdr3_nt,cdr3_aa
TRBV10-3,TRBJ2-7,NA,NA,TGTGCCATCATGGCAGGGCTGACCTACGAGCAGTACTTC,CAIMAGLTYEQYF
TRBV28,TRBJ2-7,NA,NA,TGTGCCAGCAGTTTTGCCCCGGGCCCCTACGAGCAGTACTTC,CASSFAPGPYEQYF
TRBV5-1,TRBJ2-1,NA,NA,TGCGCCAGCAGCTTTGCAGTTACCTACAATGAGCAGTTCTTC,CASSFAVTYNEQFF
TRBV15,TRBJ2-1,NA,NA,TGTGCCACCAGCAGAGCCGCGGGTGAGCAGTTCTTC,CATSRAAGEQFF
TRBV20-1,TRBJ2-1,TRBD1,NA,TGCAGTGCTAGGGCACCCGGGACAGCCCTTTACAATGAGCAGTTCTTC,CSARAPGTALYNEQFF
TRBV9,TRBJ1-2,TRBD1,NA,TGTGCCAGCAGCGTCACCGGGACAGGGGCGAATGGCTACACCTTC,CASSVTGTGANGYTF
TRBV20-1,TRBJ2-7,NA,NA,TGCAGTGCTAGTAACCAACTCTACGAGCAGTACTTC,CSASNQLYEQYF
TRBV20-1,TRBJ1-5,NA,NA,TGCAGTGCTAAGGCCGTTACCTCTAGCAATCAGCCCCAGCATTTT,CSAKAVTSSNQPQHF
TRBV12-3/TRBV12-4,TRBJ2-2,NA,NA,TGTGCCAGCAGTCCCCGACAGCTTTCGAACACCGGGGAGCTGTTTTTT,CASSPRQLSNTGELFF
TRBV7-9,TRBJ1-5,NA,NA,TGTGCCAGCAGCTTAGGACGGGCAGGCGGCAATCAGCCCCAGCATTTT,CASSLGRAGGNQPQHF
TRBV13,TRBJ2-3,NA,NA,TGTGCCAGCAGCCGGACAGAAACTAGCACAGATACGCAGTATTTT,CASSRTETSTDTQYF
TRBV12-3/TRBV12-4,TRBJ1-3,NA,few,TGTGCCAGCAGTTCGAGCTCTGGAAACACCATATATTTT,CASSSSSGNTIYF
TRBV29-1,TRBJ1-2,NA,NA,TGCAGCGTTGAAGGGGACGGGGGCTACACCTTC,CSVEGDGGYTF
TRBV29-1,TRBJ2-1,TRBD2,NA,TGCAGCGTTGAAAACGGGAGGGCCTACAATGAGCAGTTCTTC,CSVENGRAYNEQFF
TRBV18,TRBJ1-1,NA,NA,TGTGCCAGCTCACCAGGGGGGCGAAGTGCTGAAGCTTTCTTT,CASSPGGRSAEAFF
TRBV20-1,TRBJ2-7,TRBD2,NA,TGCAGTGCTGCAGGGACTACCCGTTACTACGAGCAGTACTTC,CSAAGTTRYYEQYF
TRBV19,TRBJ2-7,NA,NA,TGTGCCATGGTCCGTTACGAGCAGTACTTC,CAMVRYEQYF
TRBV6-6,TRBJ2-1,TRBD2,once,TGTGCCAGCAGTGGGACTAGCGGGATCTACAATGAGCAGTTCTTC,CASSGTSGIYNEQFF
TRBV18,TRBJ1-2,NA,once,TGTGCCAGCTCAGTCGACATGAGCGGCTACACCTTC,CASSVDMSGYTF
TRBV20-1,TRBJ2-7,TRBD1,NA,TGCAGTGCTAGAGTCAAGCCCGGGACAGGGAAATACGAGCAGTACTTC,CSARVKPGTGKYEQYF
TRBV5-4,TRBJ1-2,TRBD1,NA,TGTGCCAGCAGCGAGAACGGACAGGGGACCTATGGCTACACCTTC,CASSENGQGTYGYTF
TRBV6-5,TRBJ2-4,NA,NA,TGTGCCAGCAGTTACGTCGGGATTCAGTACTTC,CASSYVGIQYF
TRBV20-1,TRBJ1-5,TRBD1,NA,TGCAGTGCCCCGACAGGGGTCAATCAGCCCCAGCATTTT,CSAPTGVNQPQHF
TRBV2,TRBJ2-2,NA,NA,TGTGCCAGCAGACCGGGACTCCCTGTCGGGGAGCTGTTTTTT,CASRPGLPVGELFF
TRBV5-1,TRBJ2-5,NA,NA,TGCGCCAGCAGCCGGGGTATCGGACTGACGTACCAAGAGACCCAGTACTTC,CASSRGIGLTYQETQYF
TRBV10-2,TRBJ2-2,NA,NA,TGCGCCGTTCTACAGGGTAGTAACACCGGGGAGCTGTTTTTT,CAVLQGSNTGELFF
TRBV5-1,TRBJ2-1,TRBD1,NA,TGCGCCAGCGGACAGGGGGCCACCTACAATGAGCAGTTCTTC,CASGQGATYNEQFF
TRBV5-1,TRBJ1-1,NA,NA,TGCGCCAGCAGCCCGGCGGGCAGTATGAACACTGAAGCTTTCTTT,CASSPAGSMNTEAFF
TRBV5-6,TRBJ1-5,NA,NA,TGTGCCAGCAGCTTGCAACTCATCAGCAATCAGCCCCAGCATTTT,CASSLQLISNQPQHF
TRBV27,TRBJ2-5,NA,once,TGTGCCAGCAGACTACGGGACGACCAAGGGACCCAGTACTTC,CASRLRDDQGTQYF
TRBV7-9,TRBJ2-7,NA,NA,TGTGCCAGCAGCTTAGGGGCAGGGACTGACGAGCAGTACTTC,CASSLGAGTDEQYF
TRBV20-1,TRBJ1-1,NA,once,TGCAGTGCTAGACCGGGATTTGGCACTGAAGCTTTCTTT,CSARPGFGTEAFF
TRBV7-8,TRBJ1-4,TRBD1,once,TGTGCCAGCAGCTTGCGGACAGGAGAGCTTGAAAAACTGTTTTTT,CASSLRTGELEKLFF
TRBV19,TRBJ1-2,NA,once,TGTGCCAGTAGGATACCAGGGGCCTATGGCTACACCTTC,CASRIPGAYGYTF
TRBV3-1,TRBJ2-1,NA,NA,TGTGCCAGCAGCCAATGGGCAGGGTACAATGAGCAGTTCTTC,CASSQWAGYNEQFF
TRBV29-1,TRBJ2-5,TRBD1,NA,TGCAGCGTTGATGGGGTTGGTCGGGGACAGGGGGCTCGGGAGACCCAGTACTTC,CSVDGVGRGQGARETQYF
TRBV24-1,TRBJ2-6,NA,NA,TGTGCCACCAGTGAGGGGACAACCCGCTCTGGGGCCAACGTCCTGACTTTC,CATSEGTTRSGANVLTF
TRBV19,TRBJ1-1,NA,NA,TGTGCCAGTAGCCGGGTTTTGGACACTGAAGCTTTCTTT,CASSRVLDTEAFF
TRBV5-1,TRBJ1-4,NA,once,TGCGCCAGCAGCTCCTCGACAGGACTTGCAACTAATGAAAAACTGTTTTTT,CASSSSTGLATNEKLFF
TRBV29-1,TRBJ2-7,TRBD2,NA,TGCAGCGTTCAGGTGGCGGGAGTAGTTGAGCAGTACTTC,CSVQVAGVVEQYF
TRBV20-1,TRBJ2-3,NA,NA,TGCAGTGCTAGTTCGGGACTCCTCCCAGATACGCAGTATTTT,CSASSGLLPDTQYF
TRBV5-1,TRBJ2-3,NA,NA,TGCGCCAGCAGCTTGGGGGACTTCCCTAGCACAGATACGCAGTATTTT,CASSLGDFPSTDTQYF
TRBV29-1,TRBJ1-2,NA,NA,TGCAGCGTTGTTCGTGGGCACTTGAACTATGGCTACACCTTC,CSVVRGHLNYGYTF
TRBV5-4,TRBJ1-2,TRBD1,NA,TGTGCCAGCAGCTCTCCGACAGGGAATGGCGGCTACACCTTC,CASSSPTGNGGYTF
TRBV7-6,TRBJ2-1,TRBD2,NA,TGTGCCAGCAGCCTGGGGACTAGCGGGAGTGGTGAGCAGTTCTTC,CASSLGTSGSGEQFF
TRBV5-1,TRBJ2-7,NA,NA,TGCGCCAGCAGCAGTACGGTCCCCAGGGAGCAGTACTTC,CASSSTVPREQYF
TRBV30,TRBJ1-5,TRBD1,NA,TGTGCCTTGACCGGGACAGGGGTCAATCAGCCCCAGCATTTT,CALTGTGVNQPQHF
TRBV30,TRBJ1-1,NA,NA,TGTGCCTGGAGTCGGCCGAACACTGAAGCTTTCTTT,CAWSRPNTEAFF
TRBV19,TRBJ1-5,TRBD1,NA,TGTGCCAGTAGTATCCTGGACAGGAATCAGCCCCAGCATTTT,CASSILDRNQPQHF